This TCR beta chain is drawn from a study of monozygotic twins with inflammatory bowel disease. The CDR3 is 16 residues long. CDR1 and CDR2 (germline): SGHVS, FQNEAQ. TCRdb re-called the 5' RACE reads; every CDR3 protein appears as one record, without DNA. This sample's table reports 350,000 to 400,000 distinct CDR3 sequences. Concerning this clonotype itself: Its antigen remains unidentified.

General study findings and limits: Researchers report that IBD patients shared fewer clonotypes with others than healthy twins, especially amid disease activity. Patients with IBD had less TCRbeta diversity (inverse Simpson) than their healthy co-twins.

The chain couples TRBV7-8 to TRBJ1-5; without DNA, the TCRdb call of TRBD1 cannot be checked. This receptor was identified in a human donor with ulcerative colitis or Crohn's disease, or a healthy co-twin of an affected twin (not recorded which). Sequencing input: blood. CDR3 sequence: CASSSGTGLSNQPQHF.